This T cell receptor beta chain was observed in a study of T cell responses to AZD1222 COVID-19 vaccine (dated by TCRdb to about 2021). For context, the study as a whole: A total of more than 230 trial participants underwent TCR sequencing, of whom 200 to 220 had received two doses of AZD1222 and about 25 had received two doses of the MenACWY control vaccine. Trial participants were enrolled into age subgroups of 18-55, 56-69 and 70-plus years, which contained approximately 150, 30 and 60 TCR-sequenced participants, respectively.

Including the terminal cysteine and phenylalanine, the CDR3 comprises 12 residues. Only the CDR3 DNA is retained, 36 bases long and in frame from the first base. Here V drops 4 bases and J drops 6 bases, and the junction holds 1 base not matched to any gene. The germline V gene gives CDR1 as SGHRS and CDR2 as YFSETQ. Broad study findings and their caveats: In the small 56-69-year group, the increase in depth fell short of significance, most likely because of low power. Nearly half of unique spike-specific TCRs reportedly recognized epitopes outside regions mutated in the B.1.351 and B.1.1.7 variants. After two AZD1222 doses, spike-specific TCR breadth and depth were significantly higher than at day 0 and than in MenACWY recipients. Conclusions about previously exposed vaccinees were limited because only six or seven AZD1222 recipients were SARS-CoV-2 seropositive at baseline. Because no day 14 peak-response samples were available, the repertoires could be characterized only after the peak T cell response. CD4 TCRs associated with the vaccine covered the entire spike protein, and the dominant responses were in regions 160-218 and 743-854. Participants were mostly white British, with more females than males. The authors suggested clonal diversity may have been underestimated.

The CDR3 regions of human TCRbeta chains were subjected to immunosequencing. Per the source publication's procedure: Repertoire TCRs were matched against a reference library of SARS-CoV-2-specific TCRs generated with the MIRA antigen-specificity platform. Breadth meant the fraction of unique TCRs that were SARS-CoV-2-associated, whereas depth meant the fraction of total T cells that were SARS-CoV-2-associated. Using the MIRA data, every spike-specific TCR was mapped to the spike region that the TCR reacted to and assigned to either a CD4 or a CD8 class. Log10-transformed breadth and depth values were compared by one-way ANOVA with Sidak's multiple comparisons tests. Held by TCRdb, this immuneACCESS table contains in-frame sequences only and omits some clones. Under half of the omission traces to an unresolved V gene where checked; the cause of the rest is unknown. V, J and clone size derive from that table, while D and trimming were established from the DNA sequence. The sample table holds around 110,000 clones, of which approximately 83% were seen once. The top ten clonotypes cover roughly 3.9% of the sample.

The table lists this clone with a few counts. It lacks a known antigen. No base quality information exists; no much larger clone differs at one position. This same CDR3 is encoded by further DNA sequences in the sample. The sample's time point label, decoded: baseline before first vaccination. The meaning of the sample's treatment or condition label: meningococcal conjugate vaccine given as trial control. Samples from vaccinated people were obtained from the UK trials COV001 and COV002, which included a single-blind randomized controlled phase 2/3 trial of AZD1222 (ChAdOx1 nCoV-19) in healthy adults. For TCRbeta chain sequencing, PBMC samples were collected from trial participants at day 0 and at day 28 after the second dose.

The chain is made from TRBV5-1 and TRBJ1-2, with 9 middle bases fitting TRBD1. The TCR sequence derives from an adult in good health. Here the sequenced sample was peripheral blood, taken on day 0 of MenACWY control vaccination. The CDR3 protein: CASSRTGDGYTF. Read as DNA, the sequence is TGCGCCAGCAGCCGGACAGGGGATGGCTACACCTTC.